In its sample, the clone carrying this T cell receptor beta chain was seen a few times. This specimen comes from a study of T cells in Graves' hyperthyroidism and ophthalmopathy. The V gene lost 1 base and the J gene lost 4 bases, with 17 bases spanning the gap. The CDR3 is made up of 16 amino acids. Germline V lookup: CDR1 SGHDN, CDR2 FVKESK. RNA transcripts provided the source from which TCR beta CDR3 regions were amplified. Researchers ran a first-round RT-PCR on the TCR CDR3 using the HTBI primer set. TCRdb reanalysed the multiplex PCR reads using MiXCR and keeps one entry per CDR3 protein. Among around 300,000 distinct CDR3 sequences, 22% were seen once, and the ten largest hold around 60%.

This receptor was obtained from a man aged 30-40 years with Graves' ophthalmopathy. Sequences were obtained from blood. V is TRBV14 and J is TRBJ2-7; D may be TRBD1 (6 bases). The CDR3 sequence is CASSQASGQLPYEQYF. The CDR3 region has the DNA TGTGCCAGCAGCCAAGCGTCCGGACAGCTACCATACGAGCAGTACTTC.